Described below is a single T cell receptor (beta chain) sequence and its context. CDR1 and CDR2 from the germline V gene are MDHEN and SYDVKM. The CDR3 loop spans 16 amino acids. Losses at the gene ends were 6 bases for V and 4 bases for J; bases not matched to a gene: 12. The data stem from a study of blood T cell repertoires in COVID-19. For the study at large: T cells, B-cell-depleted T cells, or PBMCs supplied cDNA or gDNA.

Using immunoSEQ multiplex PCR, the repertoire was profiled, and TCRdb retains in-frame clones only, with some absent. The sample holds about 230,000 clones, 75% to 90% seen once. The sequence came from an older woman with active or convalescent COVID-19. This chain joins TRBV28 and TRBJ1-2, with 9 bases fitting TRBD1. Sequences were obtained from peripheral blood. The CDR3 region is CASRRTSGTGIYGYTF. The CDR3 DNA reads as TGTGCCAGCAGGCGGACCTCCGGGACAGGGATCTATGGCTACACCTTC.